Presented here are 11 T cell receptor beta chains from one specimen sequenced in a study of blood T cell repertoires in COVID-19. Some clones are missing from TCRdb's copy, which holds only in-frame ones; the method was immunoSEQ multiplex PCR. The sample has roughly 180,000 clones; about 84% are singletons. The sample taken for sequencing was peripheral blood. The receptor source for this set is a human donor in a cohort sampled during active COVID-19.

The DNA of the CDR3 is TGTGCCAGCAGCCAAGATTATGGGCAAGCTTTCTTT. Amino acids: CASSQDYGQAFF. The genes are TRBV3-1 (or the pseudogene TRBV3-2) and TRBJ1-1; D is unclear. Germline V gene sequence: CDR1 LGHDT, CDR2 YNNKEL (reference sequence). Trimming removed 0 bases at V and 9 bases at J, with 8 bases between. The CDR3 spans 12 residues.

J is TRBJ2-1 and V is TRBV4-2; 9 bases are a match to TRBD2. The CDR3 loop spans 16 amino acids. Germline CDR1 and CDR2: LGHNA and YNFKEQ. V was pared by 4 bases and J by 6 bases, with 10 bases of the junction left unmatched. The CDR3 is CASSPSRAGGSNEQFF. CDR3 coding DNA: TGTGCCAGCAGCCCTTCGCGAGCGGGGGGATCCAATGAGCAGTTCTTC.

The rearrangement uses TRBV5-4 and TRBJ2-7; 10 bases agree with TRBD1. The CDR3 extends over 14 amino acids. Losses at the gene ends were 4 bases for V and 2 bases for J; bases not matched to a gene: 3. Germline values: CDR1 SGHNT, CDR2 YYREEE (reference sequence). The CDR3 loop reads CASSPGTGAYEQYF. The DNA of the CDR3 is TGTGCCAGCAGCCCCGGGACAGGGGCCTACGAGCAGTACTTC.

This rearrangement joins TRBV7-2 to TRBJ2-1; 9 bases match TRBD1. The CDR3 has 15 residues. Germline assignment: CDR1 SGHTA and CDR2 FQGNSA. V was clipped by 4 bases and J by 4 bases; unmatched bases: 5. CDR3 coding DNA: TGTGCCAGCAGCTCTGCCGGGACAGGGTACAATGAGCAGTTCTTC. As protein: CASSSAGTGYNEQFF.

This clone was found once. This chain connects TRBV2 to TRBJ2-7, with 9 nucleotides matching TRBD1. Germline V gene lookup returns CDR1 SNHLY and CDR2 FYNNEI. With 6 bases clipped from V and 5 bases from J, the junction kept 11 bases outside the gene matches. The CDR3 consists of 15 residues. CDR3 sequence: CASRQRTGEVHEQYF. DNA for the CDR3: TGTGCCAGCAGACAAAGGACAGGGGAGGTCCACGAGCAGTACTTC.

The rearrangement links TRBV12-3 or TRBV12-4 to TRBJ2-2; D is ambiguous. This CDR3 spans 11 amino acids. The V gene lost 11 bases and the J gene lost 6 bases, with 10 bases spanning the gap. CDR3 protein: CALTLAGELFF. CDR3 nucleotides: TGTGCCCTGACTTTAGCCGGGGAGCTGTTTTTT.

The chain uses TRBV5-4 and TRBJ1-4, with D maybe TRBD1 (6 bases). Trimming removed 0 bases at V and 8 bases at J, with 14 bases between. Germline V CDR1 and CDR2: SGHNT, YYREEE (reference sequence). CDR3 length: 15 amino acids. In DNA form, the CDR3 reads TGTGCCAGCAGCTTGGACCCAGGGCAGGGGGAAAAACTGTTTTTT. Translation gives CASSLDPGQGEKLFF. Full variable domain (remainder filled in from reference TRBV5-4 and TRBJ1-4): ETGVTQSPTHLIKTRGQQVTLRCSSQSGHNTVSWYQQALGQGPQFIFQYYREEENGRGNFPPRFSGLQFPNYSSELNVNALELDDSALYLCASSLDPGQGEKLFFGSGTQLSVL.

V usage is TRBV5-1 and J usage is TRBJ2-1; no firm D call. In germline, CDR1 is SGHRS, CDR2 YFSETQ. The CDR3 is 14 residues long. V was pared by 4 bases and J by 0 bases, with 8 bases between. CDR3 residues: CASSVTASYNEQFF. CDR3 bases: TGCGCCAGCAGCGTCACAGCCTCCTACAATGAGCAGTTCTTC.

The V call is TRBV19, the J call TRBJ2-5; 7 bases are shared with TRBD1. The J segment lost 2 bases and the V segment lost 3 bases, leaving 3 bases of the junction unmatched. CDR1 and CDR2 (germline): LNHDA, SQIVND (reference sequence). The CDR3 runs 14 residues. The CDR3 region has the DNA TGTGCCAGTAGTATCCAACAGGGGCAAGAGACCCAGTACTTC. This translates into CASSIQQGQETQYF. Based on the CDR3 plus reference TRBV19 and TRBJ2-5, the full variable domain is DGGITQSPKYLFRKEGQNVTLSCEQNLNHDAMYWYRQDPGQGLRLIYYSQIVNDFQKGDIAEGYSVSREKKESFPLTVTSAQKNPTAFYLCASSIQQGQETQYFGPGTRLLVL.

The chain is built from TRBV6-6 and TRBJ2-7; D possibly corresponds to TRBD1 (5 bases). Germline V gene lookup returns CDR1 MNHNY and CDR2 SVGAGI (reference sequence). V dropped 4 bases and J dropped 2 bases, with 15 bases sitting between them. The CDR3 contains 15 residues. The CDR3 loop reads CASSSTRTPAYEQYF. In nucleotides, the CDR3 is TGTGCCAGCAGTTCTACCCGGACACCGGCCTACGAGCAGTACTTC.

CDR3 amino acids: CASSLFGPRSYTEAFF. The CDR3 coding sequence is TGTGCCAGCAGCTTGTTCGGTCCCCGTTCATACACTGAAGCTTTCTTT. V gene TRBV5-6 combines with J gene TRBJ1-1; no firm D call. The germline gives CDR1 SGHDT, CDR2 YYEEEE. Trimming cost V 1 base and J 3 bases, with 16 bases left between them. CDR3 size: 16 residues.